A selection of T cell receptor beta chains follows, all from one sample in a study of blood T cell repertoires in COVID-19. Sequencing used immunoSEQ multiplex PCR; TCRdb keeps in-frame clones, though not all of them. Of 150,000 to 200,000 clones in the sample, 88% are singletons; the top ten hold approximately 5.5%. Specimen: peripheral blood. These receptors were collected from a man between 40 and 49 years old with active or convalescent COVID-19. CDR3s include the opening cysteine and the closing phenylalanine or tryptophan. The D gene is left open where the match is weak. Not every row has a clone size; where given, it reads once, few, many or a size class.

J gene: TRBJ1-2
V gene: TRBV18
clone size: NA
D gene: TRBD1
CDR3 protein: CASSPLSRGDGYTF
CDR3 DNA: TGTGCCAGCTCACCACTGTCCAGGGGGGATGGCTACACCTTC

J gene: TRBJ1-4
V gene: TRBV30
clone size: NA
D gene: NA
CDR3 protein: CAWGLGGEKLFF
CDR3 DNA: TGTGCCTGGGGACTTGGGGGCGAAAAACTGTTTTTT

J gene: TRBJ1-2
V gene: TRBV10-3
clone size: few
D gene: TRBD1
CDR3 protein: CAISGETGLKGYTF
CDR3 DNA: TGTGCCATCAGTGGGGAGACAGGGCTTAAGGGCTACACCTTC

J gene: TRBJ1-3
V gene: TRBV6-5
clone size: NA
D gene: NA
CDR3 protein: CASSYSGDSPGNTIYF
CDR3 DNA: TGTGCCAGCAGTTACTCCGGAGACAGTCCTGGAAACACCATATATTTT

J gene: TRBJ2-5
V gene: TRBV4-2
clone size: NA
D gene: NA
CDR3 protein: CASSQGSDRETQYF
CDR3 DNA: TGTGCCAGCAGCCAAGGAAGCGATCGGGAGACCCAGTACTTC

J gene: TRBJ1-5
V gene: TRBV27
clone size: once
D gene: NA
CDR3 protein: CASSLGRSNQPQHF
CDR3 DNA: TGTGCCAGCAGTTTGGGGAGAAGCAATCAGCCCCAGCATTTT

J gene: TRBJ2-4
V gene: TRBV19
clone size: NA
D gene: NA
CDR3 protein: CASSISWSQNIQYF
CDR3 DNA: TGTGCCAGTAGTATCTCCTGGAGCCAAAACATTCAGTACTTC

J gene: TRBJ2-1
V gene: TRBV2
clone size: NA
D gene: TRBD2
CDR3 protein: CASSEAGGGANEQFF
CDR3 DNA: TGTGCCAGCAGTGAAGCCGGCGGGGGGGCCAATGAGCAGTTCTTC

J gene: TRBJ2-5
V gene: TRBV14
clone size: once
D gene: NA
CDR3 protein: CASSQERDLETQYF
CDR3 DNA: TGTGCCAGCAGCCAGGAGAGGGATTTAGAGACCCAGTACTTC

J gene: TRBJ2-5
V gene: TRBV10-3
clone size: NA
D gene: TRBD2
CDR3 protein: CAISDSGRALETQYF
CDR3 DNA: TGTGCCATCAGTGACAGCGGGAGGGCCCTTGAGACCCAGTACTTC

J gene: TRBJ2-1
V gene: TRBV7-9
clone size: few
D gene: NA
CDR3 protein: CASSLGGDEQFF
CDR3 DNA: TGTGCCAGCAGCTTAGGAGGCGATGAGCAGTTCTTC

J gene: TRBJ1-5
V gene: TRBV2
clone size: once
D gene: NA
CDR3 protein: CASSLLRTDNQPQHF
CDR3 DNA: TGTGCCAGCAGTCTACTGCGGACAGACAATCAGCCCCAGCATTTT

J gene: TRBJ1-3
V gene: TRBV19
clone size: NA
D gene: TRBD1
CDR3 protein: CASSSTGQAFSGNTIYF
CDR3 DNA: TGTGCCAGTAGTTCCACGGGACAGGCCTTCTCTGGAAACACCATATATTTT

J gene: TRBJ2-2
V gene: TRBV27
clone size: NA
D gene: TRBD1
CDR3 protein: CASSDRQGPRDTGELFF
CDR3 DNA: TGTGCCAGCAGTGATCGACAGGGGCCGCGAGACACCGGGGAGCTGTTTTTT

J gene: TRBJ1-1
V gene: TRBV24-1
clone size: NA
D gene: NA
CDR3 protein: CATRPRTAMNTEAFF
CDR3 DNA: TGTGCCACCCGGCCCCGGACAGCCATGAACACTGAAGCTTTCTTT